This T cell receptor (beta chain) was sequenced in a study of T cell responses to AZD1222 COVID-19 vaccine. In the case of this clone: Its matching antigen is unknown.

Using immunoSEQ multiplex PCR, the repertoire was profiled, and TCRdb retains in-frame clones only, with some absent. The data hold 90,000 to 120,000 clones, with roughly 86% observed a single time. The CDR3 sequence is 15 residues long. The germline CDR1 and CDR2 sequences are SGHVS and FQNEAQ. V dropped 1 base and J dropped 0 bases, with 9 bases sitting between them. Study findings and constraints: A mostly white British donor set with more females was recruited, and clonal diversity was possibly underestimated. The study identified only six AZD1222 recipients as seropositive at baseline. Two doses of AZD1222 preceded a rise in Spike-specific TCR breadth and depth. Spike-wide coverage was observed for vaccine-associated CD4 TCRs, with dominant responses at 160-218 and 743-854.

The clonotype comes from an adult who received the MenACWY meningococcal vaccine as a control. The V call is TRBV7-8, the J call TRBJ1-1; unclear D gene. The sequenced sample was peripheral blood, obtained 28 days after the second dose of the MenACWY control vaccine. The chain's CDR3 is CASSLGDLMNTEAFF. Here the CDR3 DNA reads TGTGCCAGCAGCTTAGGAGATCTCATGAACACTGAAGCTTTCTTT.